What follows are 28 T cell receptor beta chains derived from one specimen sequenced in a study of T cell responses to AZD1222 COVID-19 vaccine. The data were produced by immunoSEQ multiplex PCR, yet TCRdb's version contains in-frame clones alone and is incomplete. The sample shows more than 95,000 clones, more than 75% of them seen only once. Sequenced here: peripheral blood, sampled on day 0 of AZD1222 vaccination. The receptors were gathered from an adult in good health.

This clone is a singleton in its sample. The rearrangement links TRBV30 to TRBJ1-2, with D uncertain. CDR1 and CDR2 from the germline V gene are GTSNPN and SVGIG (reference sequence). With 2 bases removed from V and 4 bases from J, the gap between germline ends came to 8 bases. The length of the CDR3 is 12 residues. CDR3 residues: CAWSRQSYGYTF. DNA of the CDR3: TGTGCCTGGAGTCGGCAGTCCTATGGCTACACCTTC.

This chain uses TRBV14 with TRBJ1-1, with D unclear. Germline CDR1 is SGHDN and CDR2 is FVKESK. The length of the CDR3 is 15 residues. V lost 0 bases to trimming and J lost 6 bases, with 14 bases between them. The DNA of the CDR3 is TGTGCCAGCAGCCAAGACGATCGGGGTTTGTCTGAAGCTTTCTTT. The encoded protein is CASSQDDRGLSEAFF.

This chain links TRBV3-1 (or the pseudogene TRBV3-2) with TRBJ1-1, with a possible D match to TRBD1 (6 bases). This CDR3 is built from 13 residues. Germline CDR1 reads LGHDT; CDR2 reads YNNKEL (reference sequence). Trimming stripped 3 bases from V and 5 bases from J, with 10 bases between. As DNA, the CDR3 is TGTGCCAGCAGCCAGACCGGGACAACTGAAGCTTTCTTT. Residues: CASSQTGTTEAFF.

This chain uses TRBV7-2 with TRBJ1-2; TRBD1 matches at 8 bases. Trimming took 0 bases from V and 8 from J; bases not matched to a gene: 5. Germline-derived CDR1 and CDR2 are SGHTA and FQGNSA. The CDR3 consists of 14 residues. The CDR3: CASSLAQGAEGYTF. DNA for the CDR3: TGTGCCAGCAGCTTAGCGCAGGGGGCTGAAGGCTACACCTTC. The full variable domain, in which reference TRBV7-2 and TRBJ1-2 provide the parts outside the CDR3, is GAGVSQSPSNKVTEKGKDVELRCDPISGHTALYWYRQSLGQGLEFLIYFQGNSAPDKSGLPSDRFSAERTGGSVSTLTIQRTQQEDSAVYLCASSLAQGAEGYTFGSGTRLTVV.

V gene TRBV7-2 combines with J gene TRBJ2-2; 10 bases map to TRBD2. The germline gives CDR1 SGHTA, CDR2 FQGNSA. Trimming cost V 5 bases and J 5 bases; bases outside gene matches: 8. The CDR3 sequence is 16 residues long. CDR3 in amino acids: CASSPGSGRGTGELFF. The CDR3 coding sequence is TGTGCCAGCAGCCCCGGGAGCGGGAGGGGGACCGGGGAGCTGTTTTTT.

The rearrangement uses TRBV5-1 and TRBJ2-5, with D possibly being TRBD2 (5 bases). V lost 0 bases, J lost 5 bases, and 11 bases lay in between. The CDR3 is made up of 14 amino acids. The V gene's germline CDR1 is SGHRS and CDR2 YFSETQ. In DNA, the CDR3 is TGCGCCAGCAGCTTGGGCCCGGCGGGCGAGACCCAGTACTTC. This sequence encodes CASSLGPAGETQYF.

The chain is built from TRBV29-1 and TRBJ2-1, with 8 bases identical to TRBD2. The CDR3 extends over 13 amino acids. V shed 5 bases, J shed 8 bases, and the junction held 8 bases outside the gene matches. Germline V gene data show CDR1 as SQVTM and CDR2 as ANQGSEA. The CDR3 nucleotides are TGCAGCGTTTTGGGACTAGATAAGCATGAGCAGTTCTTC. This codes for CSVLGLDKHEQFF.

The genes are TRBV5-1 and TRBJ2-3; 13 bases match TRBD2. V lost 4 bases and J lost 0; bases outside the gene matches: 2. Germline V CDR1 and CDR2: SGHRS, YFSETQ. CDR3 length: 16 residues. CDR3 in DNA: TGCGCCAGCAGCCCGGGACTAGCGGGAAGCACAGATACGCAGTATTTT. The encoded protein is CASSPGLAGSTDTQYF.

The count of this clone is one. The chain couples TRBV10-1 to TRBJ2-1, with 13 bases lining up with TRBD2. After removal of 5 bases from V and 0 bases from J, the junction contained 7 bases not matched to a gene. This CDR3 spans 18 amino acids. The germline V gene encodes CDR1 WNHNN and CDR2 SYGVQD (reference sequence). The CDR3 coding sequence is TGCGCCAGCAGTACCGGGACTAGCGGGAACAGCTCCTACAATGAGCAGTTCTTC. It translates to CASSTGTSGNSSYNEQFF.

The chain links TRBV5-1 to TRBJ2-3; 7 positions agree with TRBD1. V lost 2 bases to trimming and J lost 4 bases; unmatched junction nucleotides: 13. The CDR3 sequence is 17 residues long. Germline lookup yields CDR1 SGHRS and CDR2 YFSETQ. The CDR3 DNA is TGCGCCAGCAGCTTTAAGAGACAGGGTCGAGTGGCAGATACGCAGTATTTT. Its protein product is CASSFKRQGRVADTQYF.

The rearrangement links TRBV6-4 to TRBJ2-1; the match to TRBD1 covers 8 bases. The CDR3 extends over 18 amino acids. J was trimmed by 3 bases and V by 0 bases; bases with no gene match: 10. Germline loops: CDR1 MRHNA, CDR2 SNTAGT. The CDR3 nucleotides are TGTGCCAGCAGTGACTCTCTTAATACAGGGGGGAACTACAATGAGCAGTTCTTC. Protein product: CASSDSLNTGGNYNEQFF.

The chain joins TRBV7-9 to TRBJ1-6; 7 bases match TRBD1. CDR1 and CDR2 (germline): SEHNR, FQNEAQ (reference sequence). The trim removed 2 bases at V and 12 bases at J, leaving 1 base unmatched. This CDR3 region has 12 residues. CDR3 sequence reads: CASSLPGGPLHF. For the CDR3, the DNA is TGTGCCAGCAGCTTACCAGGGGGACCCCTCCACTTT. Combining the CDR3 with reference TRBV7-9 and TRBJ1-6 gives the whole variable domain DTGVSQNPRHKITKRGQNVTFRCDPISEHNRLYWYRQTLGQGPEFLTYFQNEAQLEKSRLLSDRFSAERPKGSFSTLEIQRTEQGDSAMYLCASSLPGGPLHFGNGTRLTVT.

V gene TRBV28 combines with J gene TRBJ1-1; 7 bases are a match to TRBD1. Per the germline V gene, CDR1 is MDHEN and CDR2 is SYDVKM. V shed 4 bases, J shed 1 base, and the junction held 6 bases outside the gene matches. The length of the CDR3 is 15 residues. This CDR3 reads CASSSPRGANTEAFF. DNA for the CDR3: TGTGCCAGCAGTTCCCCCAGGGGGGCGAACACTGAAGCTTTCTTT. The variable domain in full, with the rest retrieved from reference TRBV28 and TRBJ1-1, is DVKVTQSSRYLVKRTGEKVFLECVQDMDHENMFWYRQDPGLGLRLIYFSYDVKMKEKGDIPEGYSVSREKKERFSLILESASTNQTSMYLCASSSPRGANTEAFFGQGTRLTVV.

The chain has TRBV28 and TRBJ1-1, with D perhaps matching TRBD1 (5 bases). CDR3 size: 14 residues. CDR1 and CDR2 from the germline V gene are MDHEN and SYDVKM. Deletions cut 3 bases from V and 0 bases from J, with 8 bases between. CDR3 sequence (DNA): TGTGCCAGCAGTTTGGGGCAGATGAACACTGAAGCTTTCTTT. Protein sequence: CASSLGQMNTEAFF.

The J gene is TRBJ1-4, the V gene TRBV28; no clear D gene. Trimming cost V 1 base and J 8 bases, with 11 bases left between them. Germline V gives CDR1 MDHEN, CDR2 SYDVKM. The CDR3 extends over 14 amino acids. CDR3 loop: CASSLSGEREKLFF. In DNA, the CDR3 is TGTGCCAGCAGTTTATCGGGAGAAAGAGAAAAACTGTTTTTT.

J is TRBJ2-1 and V is TRBV7-2; D gene uncertain. CDR3 length: 13 residues. Per germline, CDR1 SGHTA and CDR2 FQGNSA. V was pared by 2 bases and J by 3 bases, with 5 bases between. The CDR3 reads CASSLPDYNEQFF. CDR3 nucleotides: TGTGCCAGCAGCTTACCAGACTACAATGAGCAGTTCTTC.

CDR3 nucleotide sequence: TGTGCCAGTAGTATAGACCCGGGACAGGTGGGCACTGAAGCTTTCTTT. Residues: CASSIDPGQVGTEAFF. The V call is TRBV19, the J call TRBJ1-1; 8 bases align to TRBD1. J gave up 4 bases and V 0 bases, and 7 bases lay outside the gene matches. From germline, CDR1 is LNHDA and CDR2 SQIVND (reference sequence). The CDR3 runs 16 residues. Based on the CDR3 plus reference TRBV19 and TRBJ1-1, the full variable domain is DGGITQSPKYLFRKEGQNVTLSCEQNLNHDAMYWYRQDPGQGLRLIYYSQIVNDFQKGDIAEGYSVSREKKESFPLTVTSAQKNPTAFYLCASSIDPGQVGTEAFFGQGTRLTVV.

The CDR3 DNA reads as TGTGCCACCAGCAGAGATTATGGGGGCTCCTACAATGAGCAGTTCTTC. It translates to CATSRDYGGSYNEQFF. The gene calls are TRBV15 and TRBJ2-1; D is tentatively TRBD1 or TRBD2 (5 bases each). The CDR3 contains 16 residues. Per germline, CDR1 LNHNV and CDR2 YYDKDF (reference sequence). The germline V and J ends were trimmed by 0 bases and 0 bases, with 9 bases remaining between them.

The chain employs TRBV19 and TRBJ2-7, with D perhaps TRBD2 (5 bases). The V end was cut by 4 bases, the J end by 3 bases, with 13 bases between. The germline V gene has CDR1 LNHDA and CDR2 SQIVND (reference sequence). The CDR3 length is 14 residues. In nucleotides, the CDR3 is TGTGCCAGTAGTAGGCGGACTGACAACTACGAGCAGTACTTC. It yields the protein CASSRRTDNYEQYF.

The rearrangement links TRBV7-8 to TRBJ2-7; D call uncertain. CDR3 size: 13 residues. Looked up from germline, CDR1 is SGHVS and CDR2 is FQNEAQ. Trimming took off 4 bases at V and 2 bases at J, with 9 bases between the two ends. The CDR3 nucleotides are TGTGCCAGCAGCTCCTACGATGCCTACGAGCAGTACTTC. Translated, it gives CASSSYDAYEQYF.

The chain recombines TRBV7-2 with TRBJ2-7; D is undetermined. With 1 base removed from V and 2 bases from J, the gap between germline ends came to 15 bases. The CDR3 runs to 16 residues. Germline V gives CDR1 SGHTA, CDR2 FQGNSA. This CDR3 reads CASSLVPLIGTYEQYF. Written as DNA, the CDR3 is TGTGCCAGCAGCTTAGTCCCCCTAATAGGAACCTACGAGCAGTACTTC.

This clone appeared once. The CDR3 bases are TGTGCCAGCAGTTACTCATCCGGGTTGGGCACTGAAGCTTTCTTT. Translating it yields CASSYSSGLGTEAFF. The chain recombines TRBV6-5 with TRBJ1-1, with D hard to call. Germline V gives CDR1 MNHEY, CDR2 SVGAGI. Trimming took 0 bases from V and 4 from J, leaving 12 bases between them. The CDR3 spans 15 residues.

The rearrangement joins TRBV19 to TRBJ2-3, with D perhaps TRBD2 (6 bases). V lost 3 bases and J lost 0, with 13 bases in between. Germline V CDR1 and CDR2: LNHDA, SQIVND (reference sequence). This CDR3 has 16 residues. CDR3 region: CASSMRGGTSTDTQYF. The CDR3 nucleotides are TGTGCCAGTAGTATGAGAGGCGGGACTAGCACAGATACGCAGTATTTT.

The chain uses TRBV3-1 (or the pseudogene TRBV3-2) and TRBJ2-1; D may match TRBD1 or TRBD2 (5 bases each). CDR1 LGHDT and CDR2 YNNKEL come from the germline V gene (reference sequence). CDR3 size: 13 residues. V was shortened by 3 bases and J by 2 bases, with 5 bases between the two germline ends. DNA for the CDR3: TGTGCCAGCAGCCAGGGGGCCTACAATGAGCAGTTCTTC. This sequence encodes CASSQGAYNEQFF.

The V call is TRBV7-9, the J call TRBJ1-4; D is undetermined. Germline V gene sequence: CDR1 SEHNR, CDR2 FQNEAQ (reference sequence). The CDR3 is made up of 14 amino acids. The V end was cut by 3 bases, the J end by 2 bases, with 7 bases between. The CDR3 DNA is TGTGCCAGCAGCTTCGGAGCCACTAATGAAAAACTGTTTTTT. This translates into CASSFGATNEKLFF.

V and J are TRBV2 and TRBJ1-5, with TRBD1 matching 9 bases. Germline CDR1 and CDR2: SNHLY and FYNNEI. CDR3 length: 15 amino acids. V gave up 6 bases and J gave up 6 bases; unmatched junction bases: 9. DNA for the CDR3: TGTGCCAGCAGAGTGGGGACAGGGCGTTTTCAGCCCCAGCATTTT. Translating it yields CASRVGTGRFQPQHF.

This sequence joins TRBV28 and TRBJ2-7; 7 bases line up with TRBD2. The V segment lost 8 bases and the J segment 5 bases; nucleotides outside the gene matches: 12. This CDR3 comprises 14 residues. Germline loops: CDR1 MDHEN, CDR2 SYDVKM. The CDR3, as DNA: TGTGCCAGCGGCAACTCCCAGGGAGGGGACGAGCAGTACTTC. It codes for CASGNSQGGDEQYF. Variable domain in full (rest from reference TRBV28 and TRBJ2-7): DVKVTQSSRYLVKRTGEKVFLECVQDMDHENMFWYRQDPGLGLRLIYFSYDVKMKEKGDIPEGYSVSREKKERFSLILESASTNQTSMYLCASGNSQGGDEQYFGPGTRLTVT.

The chain employs TRBV7-6 and TRBJ2-1, with 8 bases aligning to TRBD2. CDR3 length equals 13 residues. The germline CDR1 and CDR2 sequences are SGHVS and FNYEAQ. Trimming removed 0 bases from V and 13 bases from J; junction bases left unmatched: 5. The CDR3 nucleotides are TGTGCCAGCAGCTTAGCGCGGGGGGAAAGTCAGTTCTTC. Translating gives CASSLARGESQFF.